This paragraph reports one T cell receptor (beta chain). This sample is part of a study of blood T cell repertoires in COVID-19. Sequencing used immunoSEQ multiplex PCR; TCRdb keeps in-frame clones, though not all of them. The sample includes about 330,000 clones, more than 70% of them seen just once. V trimming: 4 bases; J trimming: 5 bases; junction bases outside the gene matches: 6. This CDR3 region has 15 residues. CDR1 is LGHDT, CDR2 YNNKEL, per germline (reference sequence). Which cohort a participant joined came from the clinical history participants gave. This clonotype originated in a woman in her 30s who had recovered from COVID-19. Input material: PBMCs or T cells enriched from blood (not recorded which). V gene TRBV3-1 (or the pseudogene TRBV3-2) combines with J gene TRBJ2-5; 11 bases are shared with TRBD2. The CDR3 sequence is CASSLLAGGPETQYF. In DNA, the CDR3 is TGTGCCAGCAGCCTATTAGCGGGGGGGCCCGAGACCCAGTACTTC.